These 13 T cell receptor beta chains were all obtained from the same sample, sequenced in a study of shared clonotypes between healthy human individuals. TCRdb's copy holds only in-frame clones and misses some; the assay was immunoSEQ multiplex PCR. Here the sample spans about 2.1 million clones, around 93% being singletons. Naivety among CD8 cells was defined by CD45RO negativity and positive CCR7 selection, thereby excluding terminally differentiated effector memory CD45RA+ cells. The specimen sequenced was naive CD8+ T cells from PBMCs. The source of these receptors is a man younger than 35 in good health. Some clones in this sample may be carry-over from other donors' samples.

Regarding this clone: This sample includes further DNA sequences coding for the same CDR3. J is TRBJ2-1 and V is TRBV19, with 7 bases fitting TRBD2. The CDR3 is 13 residues long. V lost 6 bases to trimming and J lost 7 bases; unmatched junction nucleotides: 6. From germline, CDR1 is LNHDA and CDR2 SQIVND (reference sequence). CDR3 nucleotide sequence: TGTGCCAGTAGCCCGACCGGGGGGAATGAGCAGTTCTTC. Encoded protein: CASSPTGGNEQFF.

The rearrangement links TRBV6-5 to TRBJ2-2, with D hard to call. Germline values: CDR1 MNHEY, CDR2 SVGAGI. This CDR3 contains 13 residues. Trimming took 0 bases from V and 5 from J, leaving 4 bases between them. CDR3 sequence: CASSYSWTGELFF. The CDR3 nucleotides are TGTGCCAGCAGTTACTCGTGGACCGGGGAGCTGTTTTTT.

Details on this clone: Other DNA sequences in this specimen translate into the identical CDR3. The V call is TRBV10-3, the J call TRBJ2-7; D ambiguous. V gave up 0 bases and J gave up 3 bases, with 3 bases separating them. This CDR3 spans 12 amino acids. Germline V gene lookup returns CDR1 ENHRY and CDR2 SYGVKD. As DNA, the CDR3 is TGTGCCATCAGTGAGTCGAGCTACGAGCAGTACTTC. Translating gives CAISESSYEQYF.

This CDR3 is CASSPSIEAFF. In DNA form, the CDR3 reads TGTGCCAGTAGTCCTTCGATTGAAGCTTTCTTT. The chain uses TRBV19 and TRBJ1-1; D remains ambiguous. CDR1 is LNHDA, CDR2 SQIVND, per germline (reference sequence). V lost 5 bases to trimming and J lost 7 bases, with 8 bases between them. The CDR3 spans 11 residues.

The chain carries TRBV7-2 and TRBJ2-5; TRBD2 agrees at 14 bases. Trimming took 5 bases from V and 4 from J; bases not matched to a gene: 6. Germline V gene sequence: CDR1 SGHTA, CDR2 FQGNSA. This CDR3 is 16 amino acids long. Written as DNA, the CDR3 is TGTGCCAGCAGCCCGGGACTAGCGGGAGCGGGAGAGACCCAGTACTTC. This sequence encodes CASSPGLAGAGETQYF.

The chain joins TRBV7-9 to TRBJ2-1; 12 bases line up with TRBD2. Germline V CDR1 and CDR2: SEHNR, FQNEAQ (reference sequence). V dropped 11 bases and J dropped 6; count of bases not matched to a gene: 2. The CDR3 contains 12 residues. The CDR3 region has the DNA TGTGCCTCGGGACTAGCGGGCAATGAGCAGTTCTTC. Translated, it gives CASGLAGNEQFF.

This rearrangement joins TRBV30 to TRBJ1-1; D perhaps matches TRBD1 (5 bases). V lost 1 base, J lost 6 bases, and 15 bases lay in between. Germline V CDR1 and CDR2: GTSNPN, SVGIG (reference sequence). This CDR3 spans 14 amino acids. The CDR3 nucleotides are TGTGCCTGGAGTGGGGGCAGGGTAGGTTCTGAAGCTTTCTTT. This codes for CAWSGGRVGSEAFF. The variable domain in full, completed from reference TRBV30 and TRBJ1-1, reads SQTIHQWPATLVQPVGSPLSLECTVEGTSNPNLYWYRQAAGRGLQLLFYSVGIGQISSEVPQNLSASRPQDRQFILSSKKLLLSDSGFYLCAWSGGRVGSEAFFGQGTRLTVV.

The chain combines TRBV7-8 with TRBJ1-3, with D possibly being TRBD1 (6 bases). The CDR3 consists of 13 residues. Germline V gene lookup returns CDR1 SGHVS and CDR2 FQNEAQ. V was shortened by 5 bases and J by 4 bases, with 9 bases between the two germline ends. As DNA, the CDR3 is TGTGCCAGCAGCCCCGGACAGGGAAACACCATATATTTT. Translating gives CASSPGQGNTIYF. Full variable domain (remainder filled in from reference TRBV7-8 and TRBJ1-3): GAGVSQSPRYKVAKRGQDVALRCDPISGHVSLFWYQQALGQGPEFLTYFQNEAQLDKSGLPSDRFFAERPEGSVSTLKIQRTQQEDSAVYLCASSPGQGNTIYFGEGSWLTVV.

V and J are TRBV7-9 and TRBJ2-2; D unresolved. Germline V CDR1 and CDR2: SEHNR, FQNEAQ (reference sequence). Deletions cut 8 bases from V and 4 bases from J, with 17 bases between. CDR3 length: 15 residues. The CDR3 nucleotides are TGTGCCAGCTCAAATACGAACCCCCTCACCGGGGAGCTGTTTTTT. Its translation is CASSNTNPLTGELFF.

Regarding this clone: This sample also contains other DNA sequences that code for the same CDR3. The rearrangement uses TRBV5-5 and TRBJ1-2, with a possible D match to TRBD1 (6 bases). Trimming removed 0 bases at V and 4 bases at J, with 10 bases between. Germline lookup yields CDR1 SGHKS and CDR2 YYEKEE (reference sequence). CDR3 length: 14 amino acids. This chain's CDR3 is CASSLGGGSYGYTF. For the CDR3, the DNA is TGTGCCAGCAGCTTGGGCGGGGGCTCCTATGGCTACACCTTC.

The chain joins TRBV9 to TRBJ2-3; 9 positions match TRBD1. In germline, CDR1 is SGDLS, CDR2 YYNGEE. The CDR3 is made up of 17 amino acids. Germline trimming cut 2 bases from V and 2 bases from J; bases unmatched to any gene: 9. The CDR3 nucleotides are TGTGCCAGCAGCGTCATGACAGGGGGTTCCCCCACAGATACGCAGTATTTT. It codes for CASSVMTGGSPTDTQYF.

In this sample, this clone turned up once. J is TRBJ1-2 and V is TRBV6-5; TRBD1 aligns across 7 bases. The CDR3 consists of 15 residues. V was pared by 4 bases and J by 6 bases, with 11 bases of the junction left unmatched. Germline CDR1 and CDR2: MNHEY and SVGAGI. The CDR3 region has the DNA TGTGCCAGCAGTTCTACAGGGGAATTAGGGGATGGCTACACCTTC. Its protein is CASSSTGELGDGYTF.

The chain recombines TRBV29-1 with TRBJ2-7; D gene uncertain. The CDR3 runs 11 residues. Germline values: CDR1 SQVTM, CDR2 ANQGSEA. Trimming removed 7 bases at V and 3 bases at J, with 10 bases between. CDR3 region: CSARGVYEQYF. Written as DNA, the CDR3 is TGCAGCGCCCGCGGAGTCTACGAGCAGTACTTC.